The 24 T cell receptor beta chains below come from one sample, sequenced in a study of T cell responses to AZD1222 COVID-19 vaccine. Clones were sequenced by immunoSEQ multiplex PCR, and TCRdb holds only the in-frame ones, with some missing. The repertoire holds over 100,000 clones, with roughly 89% as singletons. The source material was peripheral blood, sampled on day 0 of AZD1222 vaccination. The receptors come from an adult in good health.

The chain uses TRBV18 and TRBJ2-1; tentatively, D is TRBD2 (5 bases). From germline, CDR1 is KGHSH and CDR2 LQKENI. Trimming cost V 3 bases and J 6 bases, with 18 bases left between them. This CDR3 has 16 residues. Here the CDR3 reads CASSPVGGFKTNEQFF. DNA for the CDR3: TGTGCCAGCTCACCGGTAGGAGGATTCAAAACCAATGAGCAGTTCTTC. Full variable domain (missing parts from reference TRBV18 and TRBJ2-1): NAGVMQNPRHLVRRRGQEARLRCSPMKGHSHVYWYRQLPEEGLKFMVYLQKENIIDESGMPKERFSAEFPKEGPSILRIQQVVRGDSAAYFCASSPVGGFKTNEQFFGPGTRLTVL.

V and J are TRBV3-1 (or the pseudogene TRBV3-2) and TRBJ1-6, with 9 bases matching TRBD1. J was trimmed by 0 bases and V by 5 bases; bases with no gene match: 14. Germline V gene data show CDR1 as LGHDT and CDR2 as YNNKEL (reference sequence). The CDR3 extends over 20 amino acids. Written as DNA, the CDR3 is TGTGCCAGCAGCAAGACGCGGGACAGGGTAACGAGCTCCTATAATTCACCCCTCCACTTT. Translated, it gives CASSKTRDRVTSSYNSPLHF.

The V gene is TRBV28, the J gene TRBJ1-2; 8 bases agree with TRBD1. With V trimmed by 8 bases and J by 8 bases, 10 bases remained unmatched. Germline loops: CDR1 MDHEN, CDR2 SYDVKM. The CDR3 contains 13 residues. CDR3 amino acids: CASLQGGRRGYTF. CDR3 bases: TGTGCCAGCTTACAGGGGGGACGGCGGGGCTACACCTTC.

The V call is TRBV3-1 (or the pseudogene TRBV3-2), the J call TRBJ1-2; D not resolved. Germline V gives CDR1 LGHDT, CDR2 YNNKEL (reference sequence). The CDR3 extends over 12 amino acids. Trimming shortened V by 4 bases and J by 2 bases, and 5 bases separated the two germline ends. In DNA form, the CDR3 reads TGTGCCAGCAGCCGAGGGAACTATGGCTACACCTTC. Translation gives CASSRGNYGYTF.

V usage is TRBV18 and J usage is TRBJ1-5; 7 positions match TRBD1. CDR3 length: 14 residues. The V gene end was trimmed by 8 bases and the J gene end by 2 bases; junction bases not matched to a gene: 6. The V gene's germline CDR1 is KGHSH and CDR2 LQKENI. CDR3 region: CASQGGAGNQPQHF. The CDR3 region has the DNA TGTGCCAGCCAGGGGGGTGCGGGCAATCAGCCCCAGCATTTT.

This chain uses TRBV11-2 with TRBJ1-1; D is uncertain. Trimming removed 5 bases at V and 1 base at J, with 11 bases between. Germline CDR1 and CDR2: SGHAT and FQNNGV. The CDR3 runs to 14 residues. The CDR3 region is CASSPERGNTEAFF. DNA of the CDR3: TGTGCCAGCAGCCCCGAACGTGGGAACACTGAAGCTTTCTTT. The full variable domain, with the rest looked up from reference TRBV11-2 and TRBJ1-1, is EAGVAQSPRYKIIEKRQSVAFWCNPISGHATLYWYQQILGQGPKLLIQFQNNGVVDDSQLPKDRFSAERLKGVDSTLKIQPAKLEDSAVYLCASSPERGNTEAFFGQGTRLTVV.

The chain is built from TRBV14 and TRBJ1-1, with 8 bases that match TRBD1. The CDR3 is made up of 15 amino acids. Germline V gene sequence: CDR1 SGHDN, CDR2 FVKESK. The junction had 8 bases not matched to a gene; V was cut back by 5 bases and J by 3 bases. The CDR3, as DNA: TGTGCCAGCAGCAGGGACAGGCCGGTCGACACTGAAGCTTTCTTT. Translation gives CASSRDRPVDTEAFF.

The chain employs TRBV28 and TRBJ1-3, with D uncertain. This CDR3 is 15 amino acids long. With 3 bases removed from V and 0 bases from J, the gap between germline ends came to 9 bases. Germline-derived CDR1 and CDR2 are MDHEN and SYDVKM. The CDR3 spells CASSFAGRSGNTIYF. The CDR3 DNA sequence: TGTGCCAGCAGTTTTGCCGGCCGCTCTGGAAACACCATATATTTT.

The chain couples TRBV6-6 to TRBJ1-4; D perhaps matches TRBD1 (5 bases). Germline CDR1 MNHNY, CDR2 SVGAGI (reference sequence). Trimming stripped 8 bases from V and 14 bases from J, with 24 bases between. There are 14 residues in the CDR3. The CDR3 nucleotides are TGTGCCAGCCTCCCTCCAGGGTGGGGGAGTGGGCTGTTTTTT. Encoded protein: CASLPPGWGSGLFF.

V and J are TRBV7-2 and TRBJ1-1, with TRBD1 as a possible D gene (5 bases). The CDR3 length is 15 residues. V gave up 1 base and J gave up 7 bases, with 16 bases separating them. The germline gives CDR1 SGHTA, CDR2 FQGNSA. CDR3 DNA sequence: TGTGCCAGCAGCTTAGGGGGGACTGTTTTGGGTGAAGCTTTCTTT. Translating gives CASSLGGTVLGEAFF.

V and J are TRBV5-5 and TRBJ2-2; D is ambiguous. Trimming cost V 3 bases and J 0 bases, with 6 bases left between them. The CDR3 runs 14 residues. From germline, CDR1 is SGHKS and CDR2 YYEKEE (reference sequence). The CDR3 nucleotides read TGTGCCAGCAGCTCCGGGCCGAACACCGGGGAGCTGTTTTTT. It encodes CASSSGPNTGELFF.

The chain links TRBV19 to TRBJ2-5; D call uncertain. Germline CDR1 and CDR2: LNHDA and SQIVND (reference sequence). This CDR3 is 13 amino acids long. The V end lost 6 bases, the J end lost 6 bases, and 14 bases lay between the germline ends. This CDR3 reads CASSVGPSKTQYF. As DNA, the CDR3 is TGTGCCAGTAGCGTGGGCCCCTCGAAGACCCAGTACTTC.

This clone was seen more than once but under ten times. The rearrangement links TRBV11-2 to TRBJ2-5, with TRBD2 matching over 13 bases. After removal of 6 bases from V and 5 bases from J, the junction contained 6 bases not matched to a gene. CDR3 length: 15 amino acids. Per the germline V gene, CDR1 is SGHAT and CDR2 is FQNNGV. The CDR3 DNA reads as TGTGCCAGCAGACCCGGACTAGCGGGAGTTGAGACCCAGTACTTC. This codes for CASRPGLAGVETQYF. Looking up the rest from reference TRBV11-2 and TRBJ2-5 gives the full variable domain: EAGVAQSPRYKIIEKRQSVAFWCNPISGHATLYWYQQILGQGPKLLIQFQNNGVVDDSQLPKDRFSAERLKGVDSTLKIQPAKLEDSAVYLCASRPGLAGVETQYFGPGTRLLVL.

This chain connects TRBV15 to TRBJ2-5; TRBD1 agrees at 7 bases. J was trimmed by 5 bases and V by 2 bases; bases with no gene match: 5. Germline assignment: CDR1 LNHNV and CDR2 YYDKDF (reference sequence). The CDR3 has 14 residues. The CDR3 sequence is CATSRNRGGETQYF. Here the CDR3 DNA reads TGTGCCACCAGCAGAAACAGGGGTGGGGAGACCCAGTACTTC.

The genes are TRBV5-1 and TRBJ2-1, with 7 positions matching TRBD1. J lost 3 bases, V lost 4 bases, and 4 bases had no gene match. CDR1 is SGHRS, CDR2 YFSETQ, per germline. This CDR3 region has 14 residues. The CDR3 loop is CASSGGQNYNEQFF. CDR3 DNA sequence: TGCGCCAGCAGCGGGGGACAGAACTACAATGAGCAGTTCTTC.

V is TRBV11-2 and J is TRBJ1-2; a weak D match, TRBD1 (5 bases). Germline V gene sequence: CDR1 SGHAT, CDR2 FQNNGV. The CDR3 has 12 amino acids. V lost 5 bases, J lost 5 bases, and 9 bases lay in between. The CDR3 sequence: CASSPGGYGYTF. The DNA for the CDR3 is TGTGCCAGCAGCCCCGGGGGGTATGGCTACACCTTC.

This rearrangement joins TRBV6-4 to TRBJ2-1; D possibly corresponds to TRBD2 (7 bases). Between the trimmed V and J ends, which lost 6 bases and 9 bases, there was a span of 18 bases. This CDR3 has 14 residues. The germline V gene encodes CDR1 MRHNA and CDR2 SNTAGT. In nucleotides, the CDR3 is TGTGCCAGCAGGGGTCTAGCGGTCAGGGGTGAGCAGTTCTTC. It specifies CASRGLAVRGEQFF.

This chain uses TRBV7-8 with TRBJ2-1, with a weak D call TRBD2 (5 bases). Germline-derived CDR1 and CDR2 are SGHVS and FQNEAQ. Between the trimmed V and J ends, which lost 2 bases and 8 bases, there was a span of 19 bases. The CDR3 is 16 residues long. The CDR3: CASSLLASINSHEQFF. In DNA, the CDR3 is TGTGCCAGCAGCTTATTGGCTAGCATTAATTCCCATGAGCAGTTCTTC. The full variable domain, with the rest looked up from reference TRBV7-8 and TRBJ2-1, is GAGVSQSPRYKVAKRGQDVALRCDPISGHVSLFWYQQALGQGPEFLTYFQNEAQLDKSGLPSDRFFAERPEGSVSTLKIQRTQQEDSAVYLCASSLLASINSHEQFFGPGTRLTVL.

This clone showed up just once. J is TRBJ1-2 and V is TRBV28; D perhaps matches TRBD1 (5 bases). Germline V gives CDR1 MDHEN, CDR2 SYDVKM. The CDR3 totals 17 residues. V was shortened by 5 bases and J by 4 bases, with 23 bases between the two germline ends. CDR3 bases: TGTGCCAGCAGTCCCCGTTTCGGGCAGGGACGTACCTATGGCTACACCTTC. Its translation: CASSPRFGQGRTYGYTF.

This chain joins TRBV27 and TRBJ2-3; D is perhaps TRBD2 (6 bases). With 2 bases removed from V and 6 bases from J, the gap between germline ends came to 12 bases. Germline V lookup: CDR1 MNHEY, CDR2 SMNVEV (reference sequence). CDR3 length equals 14 residues. The CDR3 is CASSLAGMGDTQYF. DNA for the CDR3: TGTGCCAGCAGTTTAGCGGGAATGGGGGATACGCAGTATTTT.

This clone was counted a single time. V and J are TRBV3-1 (or the pseudogene TRBV3-2) and TRBJ2-3; no clear D. This CDR3 region has 14 residues. The V gene's germline CDR1 is LGHDT and CDR2 YNNKEL (reference sequence). V was clipped by 4 bases and J by 3 bases, with 11 bases between them. In nucleotides, the CDR3 is TGTGCCAGCAGCCCCATAGGACCAACAGATACGCAGTATTTT. Encoded protein: CASSPIGPTDTQYF.

This chain links TRBV2 with TRBJ1-1; 8 nucleotides align to TRBD1. V gave up 6 bases and J gave up 4 bases; unmatched junction bases: 7. Germline V gene data show CDR1 as SNHLY and CDR2 as FYNNEI. The CDR3 extends over 14 amino acids. Here the CDR3 reads CASSARGLGTEAFF. The DNA for the CDR3 is TGTGCCAGCAGCGCCAGGGGGCTCGGCACTGAAGCTTTCTTT. The entire variable domain, with the rest obtained from reference TRBV2 and TRBJ1-1, is as follows: EPEVTQTPSHQVTQMGQEVILRCVPISNHLYFYWYRQILGQKVEFLVSFYNNEISEKSEIFDDQFSVERPDGSNFTLKIRSTKLEDSAMYFCASSARGLGTEAFFGQGTRLTVV.

The rearrangement uses TRBV6-5 and TRBJ1-6; D unclear. Per germline, CDR1 MNHEY and CDR2 SVGAGI. The ends were cut back, 0 bases at V and 7 bases at J, with 10 bases in the middle. CDR3 size: 15 residues. CDR3 sequence reads: CASSYSGAGNSPLHF. The CDR3, as DNA: TGTGCCAGCAGTTACTCGGGTGCGGGGAATTCACCCCTCCACTTT.

V is TRBV5-1 and J is TRBJ1-2; tentative D call: TRBD1 (6 bases). V shed 4 bases and J shed 6 bases, with 10 bases lying between them. The CDR3 loop spans 12 amino acids. Per germline, CDR1 SGHRS and CDR2 YFSETQ. The CDR3 protein is CASSPTGNGYTF. The DNA of the CDR3 is TGCGCCAGCAGCCCTACAGGGAATGGCTACACCTTC.